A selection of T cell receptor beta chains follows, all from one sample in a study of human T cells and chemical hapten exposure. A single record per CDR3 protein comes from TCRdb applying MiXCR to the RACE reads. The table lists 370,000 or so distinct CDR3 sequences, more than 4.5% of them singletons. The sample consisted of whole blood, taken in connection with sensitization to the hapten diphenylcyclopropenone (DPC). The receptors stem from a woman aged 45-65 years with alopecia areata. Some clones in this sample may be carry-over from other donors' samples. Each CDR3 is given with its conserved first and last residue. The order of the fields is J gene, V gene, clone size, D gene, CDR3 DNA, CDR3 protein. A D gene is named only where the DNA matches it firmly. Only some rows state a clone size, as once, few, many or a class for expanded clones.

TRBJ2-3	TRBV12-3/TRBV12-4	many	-	TGTGCCAGCAGTTTCGGGGGCCCAGATACGCAGTATTTT	CASSFGGPDTQYF
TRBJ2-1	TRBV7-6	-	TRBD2	TGTGCCAGCAGCCATAGCGGGAGTAAGGAGCAGTTCTTC	CASSHSGSKEQFF
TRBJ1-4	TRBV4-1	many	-	TGCGCCAGCAGCCAAGACAGGGCGGGGGAAAAACTGTTTTTT	CASSQDRAGEKLFF
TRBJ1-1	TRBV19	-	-	TGTGCCAGTAGTACTGCTCTGGGTTCTGTTCGTGACAGCATGAACACTGAAGCTTTCTTT	CASSTALGSVRDSMNTEAFF
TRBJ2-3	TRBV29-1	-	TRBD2	TGCAGCGTTGAAGGAAGCGGGGGCCCCTCTAACACAGATACGCAGTATTTT	CSVEGSGGPSNTDTQYF
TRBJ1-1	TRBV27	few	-	TGTGCCAGCAGTTTATCCCGACGGGGAACTGAAGCTTTCTTT	CASSLSRRGTEAFF
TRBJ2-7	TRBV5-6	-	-	TGTGCCAGCAGCTTCGGCACGGACCCCTACGAGCAGTACTTC	CASSFGTDPYEQYF
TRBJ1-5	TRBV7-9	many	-	TGTGCCAGCAGCCCAGTGGCGGGAGGTAATCAGCCCCAGCATTTT	CASSPVAGGNQPQHF
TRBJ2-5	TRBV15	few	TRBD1	TGTGCCACCTCCGGGCGCGACAGGGAAGAGACCCAGTACTTC	CATSGRDREETQYF
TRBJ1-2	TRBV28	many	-	TGTGCCAGCAGTTTTCAGGGGCGTATCTATGGCTACACCTTC	CASSFQGRIYGYTF
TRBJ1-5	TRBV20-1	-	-	TGCAGTGCTAGAGAGGCCACTGGCAATCAGCCCCAGCATTTT	CSAREATGNQPQHF
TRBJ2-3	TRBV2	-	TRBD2	TGTGCCAGCAGCGAACTAGCGGCCAGCACAGATACGCAGTATTTT	CASSELAASTDTQYF
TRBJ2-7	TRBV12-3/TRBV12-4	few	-	TGTGCCAGCAGTTTGGTGGAGTCCCACGAGCAGTACTTC	CASSLVESHEQYF
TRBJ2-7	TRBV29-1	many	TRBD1	TGCAGCGTTGAAGGAACAGGGGAAGTGTACGAGCAGTACTTC	CSVEGTGEVYEQYF
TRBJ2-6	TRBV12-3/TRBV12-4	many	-	TGTGCCAGCAGCCTTTCGGCTGGGGCCAACGTCCTGACTTTC	CASSLSAGANVLTF
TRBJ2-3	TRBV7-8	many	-	TGTGCCAGCAGCCAGTTGGGGGGGGCCGGAGATACGCAGTATTTT	CASSQLGGAGDTQYF
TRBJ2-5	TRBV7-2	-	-	TGTGCCAGCAGCTTAAGTCCCCGAGAGACCCAGTACTTC	CASSLSPRETQYF
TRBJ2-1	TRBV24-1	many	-	TGTGCCACCAGTGATTCAAGTCCAGGGGGGGAGTACAATGAGCAGTTCTTC	CATSDSSPGGEYNEQFF
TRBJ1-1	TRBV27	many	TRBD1	TGTGCCAGCAGTGCGGGACAGGCAGGCACTGAAGCTTTCTTT	CASSAGQAGTEAFF
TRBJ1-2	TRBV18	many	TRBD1	TGTGCCAGCTCACCGCTTTCCGGGACAGGGGCCGCGAACTATGGCTACACCTTC	CASSPLSGTGAANYGYTF
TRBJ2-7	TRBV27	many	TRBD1	TGTGCCAGCAGGAGACAGGGGTCCTACGAGCAGTACTTC	CASRRQGSYEQYF
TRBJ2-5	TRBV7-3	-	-	TGTGCCAGCAGCCAAAGCCCGGGAACGGGAGAGACCCAGTACTTC	CASSQSPGTGETQYF
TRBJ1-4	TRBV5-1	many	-	TGCGCCAGCAGCTTGGGCCACAGTGCAACTAATGAAAAACTGTTTTTT	CASSLGHSATNEKLFF
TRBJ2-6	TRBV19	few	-	TGTGCCAGTATTCCGAGCTCTGGGGCCAACGTCCTGACTTTC	CASIPSSGANVLTF
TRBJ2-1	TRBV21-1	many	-	TGTGCCAGCCTTGGGCCGGGTCTCTCCTACAATGAGCAGTTCTTC	CASLGPGLSYNEQFF
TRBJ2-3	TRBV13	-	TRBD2	TGTGCCAGCAGCTTTTTACAGCGGGGGGGCCAAAATACGCAGTATTTT	CASSFLQRGGQNTQYF
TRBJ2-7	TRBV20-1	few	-	TGCAGTGCTAGAGATTTTTCCAGAACCTACGAGCAGTACTTC	CSARDFSRTYEQYF
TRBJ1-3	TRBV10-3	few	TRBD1	TGTGCCATCAGTGAGTCTGGCAGGGGGCTTGGAAACACCATATATTTT	CAISESGRGLGNTIYF
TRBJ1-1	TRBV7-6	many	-	TGTGCCAGCAGCATGGTTGGGGGGGACACTGAAGCTTTCTTT	CASSMVGGDTEAFF
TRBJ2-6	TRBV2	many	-	TGTGCCAGCGCGGGCGGAAGAGTAGGTGGGGCCAACGTCCTGACTTTC	CASAGGRVGGANVLTF
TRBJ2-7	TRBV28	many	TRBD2	TGTGCCAGCAGCCCTCAGGCAGCGGGGGTCCTGGACGAGCAGTACTTC	CASSPQAAGVLDEQYF
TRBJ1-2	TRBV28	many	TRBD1	TGTGCCAGCAGTTTAACCGGGGGACAGGGCCATGGCTACACCTTC	CASSLTGGQGHGYTF
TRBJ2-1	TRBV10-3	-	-	TGTGCCATCAGTGTCGGGTCGGGTGAGCAGTTCTTC	CAISVGSGEQFF
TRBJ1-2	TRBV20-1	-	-	TGCAGTGCCCGAAGCGGCTATGGCTACACCTTC	CSARSGYGYTF
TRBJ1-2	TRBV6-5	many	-	TGTGCCAGCGCCCGAGTGGGAGGGAAGGGAGATGGCTACACCTTC	CASARVGGKGDGYTF
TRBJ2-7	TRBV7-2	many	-	TGTGCCAGCAGCAAGGGACCGGACTACGAGCAGTACTTC	CASSKGPDYEQYF
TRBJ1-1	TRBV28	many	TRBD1	TGTGCCAGCCTACAGGGGGCCACTGAAGCTTTCTTT	CASLQGATEAFF
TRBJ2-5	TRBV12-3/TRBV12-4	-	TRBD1	TGTGCCAGCAACCTGGACAGGGGACAAGAGACCCAGTACTTC	CASNLDRGQETQYF
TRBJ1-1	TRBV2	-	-	TGTGCCAGCAGGTTGGGAGGGGACACTGAAGCTTTCTTT	CASRLGGDTEAFF
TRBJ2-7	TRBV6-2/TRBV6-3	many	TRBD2	TGTGCCAGCAGTGGGACTAGCGGGAGTCATGTCTACGAGCAGTACTTC	CASSGTSGSHVYEQYF
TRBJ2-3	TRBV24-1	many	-	TGTGCCACCTCCCCGGGACATATCACAGATACGCAGTATTTT	CATSPGHITDTQYF
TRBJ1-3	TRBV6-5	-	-	TGTGCCAGCAGTTACTCCCGGGCGTCCTCTGGAAACACCATATATTTT	CASSYSRASSGNTIYF
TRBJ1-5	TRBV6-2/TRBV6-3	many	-	TGTGCCAGCAGTTACCGGGACTGGAGACAGCCCCAGCATTTT	CASSYRDWRQPQHF
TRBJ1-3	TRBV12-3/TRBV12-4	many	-	TGTGCCAGCAGTTCGGGACGAACCGGCGTCACCATATATTTT	CASSSGRTGVTIYF
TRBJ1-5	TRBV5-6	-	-	TGTGCCAGCAGCTCGACAAGGGGGGTCCAGCCCCAGCATTTT	CASSSTRGVQPQHF
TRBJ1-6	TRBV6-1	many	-	TGTGCCAGCAGGGGGGGATCACCCCTCCACTTT	CASRGGSPLHF
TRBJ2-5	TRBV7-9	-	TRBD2	TGTGCCAGCAGCCCCGTCTGGAGGGAGGGAGAGACCCAGTACTTC	CASSPVWREGETQYF
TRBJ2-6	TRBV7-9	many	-	TGTGCCAGCAGCTTAATGCCCGCCTCTGGGGCCAACGTCCTGACTTTC	CASSLMPASGANVLTF
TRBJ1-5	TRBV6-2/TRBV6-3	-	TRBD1	TGTGCCAGCAGTTTGACAGGGACTAATCAGCCCCAGCATTTT	CASSLTGTNQPQHF
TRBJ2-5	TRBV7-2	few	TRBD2	TGTGCCAGCAGCTTCCCTAGCGGGAGCCCAGAGACCCAGTACTTC	CASSFPSGSPETQYF
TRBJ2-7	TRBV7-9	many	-	TGTGCCAGCAGCCCTGCTAGTCGCATCGACGAGCAGTACTTC	CASSPASRIDEQYF
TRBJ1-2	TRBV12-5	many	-	TGTGCTAGTGGTGACCCGACAGGCTTCTATGGCTACACCTTC	CASGDPTGFYGYTF
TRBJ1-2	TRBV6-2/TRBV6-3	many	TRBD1	TGTGCCATCATGGACACGGGACAGGAGAACTATGGCTACACCTTC	CAIMDTGQENYGYTF
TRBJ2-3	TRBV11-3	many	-	TGTGCCAGCAGCGACAGCTATTCTAGCACAGATACGCAGTATTTT	CASSDSYSSTDTQYF